This TCR beta chain stems from a study of blood T cell repertoires in COVID-19. Study information: Samples of COVID-19 (acute and convalescent) were obtained from the United States, Italy and Spain.

V was pared by 0 bases and J by 5 bases, with 11 bases of the junction left unmatched. Germline CDR1 reads SGHRS; CDR2 reads YFSETQ. The CDR3 has 18 residues. This clone was detected only once. Repertoires were generated with immunoSEQ multiplex PCR, while TCRdb's copy carries only in-frame clones and drops some. This table holds about 60,000 clones, 85% to 90% found once. The chain couples TRBV5-1 to TRBJ2-2, with 9 bases fitting TRBD2. The origin of this receptor is an elderly woman with active COVID-19. Sequenced input: peripheral blood. CDR3 nucleotides: TGCGCCAGCAGCTTGGCATCTCGCGGGGGGGCCCGAACCGGGGAGCTGTTTTTT. Translation: CASSLASRGGARTGELFF.